The present entry profiles one T cell receptor beta chain with its context. The antigen is not known. This record comes from a study of shared clonotypes between healthy human individuals. Whole-study context: Each donor contributed plates that comprised three CD4 naive, three CD4 memory, two CD8 naive and one CD8 memory.

The CDR3 is 14 amino acids. J lost 3 bases, V lost 5 bases, and 5 bases had no gene match. Germline CDR1 is LNHDA and CDR2 is SQIVND (reference sequence). Findings of the study overall: Clonotype sharing levels among donors were expected to vary with sequencing depth. Estimated clonotype richness was generally higher in naive than memory subsets.

Sequencing was performed with immunoSEQ multiplex PCR; in TCRdb, only in-frame clones are kept and a portion is missing. The sample includes approximately 1,000,000 clones, approximately 75% of them seen just once. A CD45RA-negative memory subset and a CD45RA+ naive subset were separated from the CD4+ cells. The sequencing input was memory CD4+ T cells from PBMCs. Subset of the sample: CD45RA-negative fraction. The chain carries TRBV19 and TRBJ2-7; TRBD1 matches at 9 bases. The TCR sequence derives from a young man in good health. Some clones in this sample may be carry-over from other donors' samples. Here the CDR3 reads CASSVGQGYYEQYF. The CDR3 DNA is TGTGCCAGTAGTGTCGGACAGGGGTACTACGAGCAGTACTTC.